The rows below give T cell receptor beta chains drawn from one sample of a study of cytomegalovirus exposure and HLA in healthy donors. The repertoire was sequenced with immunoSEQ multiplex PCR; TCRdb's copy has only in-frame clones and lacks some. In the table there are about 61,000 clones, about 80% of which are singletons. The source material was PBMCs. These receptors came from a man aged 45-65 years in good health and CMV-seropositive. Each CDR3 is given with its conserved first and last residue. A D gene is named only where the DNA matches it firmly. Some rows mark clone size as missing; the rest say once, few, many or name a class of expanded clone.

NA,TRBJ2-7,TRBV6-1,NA,CASNWGTGSSYEQYF,TGTGCCAGTAATTGGGGAACAGGGAGCTCCTACGAGCAGTACTTC
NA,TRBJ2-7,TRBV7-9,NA,CASSLRKTGFSYEQYF,TGTGCCAGCAGCTTAAGAAAAACAGGATTTTCCTACGAGCAGTACTTC
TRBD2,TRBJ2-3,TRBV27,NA,CASSSLPTSDTDTQYF,TGTGCCAGCAGTTCCCTACCGACTAGCGACACAGATACGCAGTATTTT
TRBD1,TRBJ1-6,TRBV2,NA,CASSKNWDRNSPLHF,TGTGCCAGCAGCAAAAATTGGGACAGAAATTCACCCCTCCACTTT
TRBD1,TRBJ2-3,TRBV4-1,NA,CASSLSGGAGMGKDTQYF,TGCGCCAGCAGCCTATCAGGGGGCGCGGGGATGGGGAAAGATACGCAGTATTTT
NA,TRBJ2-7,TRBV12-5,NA,CASGLVLVGAIYEQYF,TGCGCTAGTGGTTTGGTCCTGGTAGGGGCGATCTACGAGCAGTACTTC
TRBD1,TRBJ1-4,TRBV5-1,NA,CASSSGTGGREKLFF,TGCGCCAGCAGCTCCGGGACAGGGGGTCGGGAAAAACTGTTTTTT
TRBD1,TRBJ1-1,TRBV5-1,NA,CASSWGQGGRTEAFF,TGCGCCAGCAGCTGGGGACAGGGGGGAAGGACTGAAGCTTTCTTT
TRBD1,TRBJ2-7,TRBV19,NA,CASSVGTGYSYEQYF,TGTGCCAGTAGTGTAGGGACAGGCTACTCCTACGAGCAGTACTTC
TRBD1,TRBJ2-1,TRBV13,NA,CASSQDREFNNEQFF,TGTGCCAGCAGCCAGGACAGGGAATTCAACAATGAGCAGTTCTTC
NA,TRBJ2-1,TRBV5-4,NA,CASSLGGNEQFF,TGTGCCAGCAGCTTGGGAGGCAATGAGCAGTTCTTC
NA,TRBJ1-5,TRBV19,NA,CASSISTGPRQPQHF,TGTGCCAGTAGTATCTCGACAGGCCCTAGGCAGCCCCAGCATTTT
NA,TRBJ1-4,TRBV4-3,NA,CASSSRGGAGEKLFF,TGCGCCAGCAGCTCGAGGGGAGGGGCGGGAGAAAAACTGTTTTTT
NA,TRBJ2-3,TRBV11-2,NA,CASSLKGGDTQYF,TGTGCCAGCAGCCTAAAAGGCGGAGATACGCAGTATTTT
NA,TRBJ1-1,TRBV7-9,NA,CSSSPKERLNTEAFF,TGTTCCAGCAGCCCTAAGGAGCGTTTGAACACTGAAGCTTTCTTT
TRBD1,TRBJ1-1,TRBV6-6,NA,CASTEQGYRSEAFF,TGTGCCAGCACCGAACAGGGGTATCGGTCTGAAGCTTTCTTT
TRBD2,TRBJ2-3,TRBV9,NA,CASNSGGIADTQYF,TGTGCCAGCAATAGCGGGGGGATCGCAGATACGCAGTATTTT
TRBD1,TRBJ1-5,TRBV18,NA,CASSQGADNQPQHF,TGTGCCAGCTCACAGGGGGCGGACAATCAGCCCCAGCATTTT
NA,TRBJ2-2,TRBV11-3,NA,CASSFSIPGELFF,TGTGCCAGCAGCTTTAGCATCCCCGGGGAGCTGTTTTTT
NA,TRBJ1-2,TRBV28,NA,CASSSQSRVYGYTF,TGTGCCAGCAGTTCCCAGTCCCGGGTCTATGGCTACACCTTC
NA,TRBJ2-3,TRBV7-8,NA,CASSSLSTDTQYF,TGTGCCAGCAGCAGTCTAAGCACAGATACGCAGTATTTT
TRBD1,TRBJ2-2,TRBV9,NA,CASSSLGTGIPLGELFF,TGTGCCAGCAGCTCCCTCGGGACAGGGATACCATTGGGGGAGCTGTTTTTT
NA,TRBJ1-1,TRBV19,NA,CASSIHTTEAFF,TGTGCCAGTAGTATCCACACCACTGAAGCTTTCTTT
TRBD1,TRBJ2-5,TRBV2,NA,CASSDKQGQIETQYF,TGTGCCAGCAGTGACAAACAGGGACAGATCGAGACCCAGTACTTC
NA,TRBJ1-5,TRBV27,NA,CASRRQSNQPQHF,TGTGCCAGCAGAAGACAGAGCAATCAGCCCCAGCATTTT
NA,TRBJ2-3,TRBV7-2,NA,CASSLYTDTQYF,TGTGCCAGCAGCTTATACACAGATACGCAGTATTTT
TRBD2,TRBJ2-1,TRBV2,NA,CASKRGNSYNEQFF,TGTGCCAGCAAGCGGGGAAACTCCTACAATGAGCAGTTCTTC
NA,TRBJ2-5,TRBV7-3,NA,CASSLRAGRETQYF,TGTGCCAGCAGCTTAAGGGCAGGGAGGGAGACCCAGTACTTC
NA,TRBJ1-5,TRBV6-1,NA,CASSSSGHQPQHF,TGTGCCAGCAGCTCCTCAGGGCATCAGCCCCAGCATTTT
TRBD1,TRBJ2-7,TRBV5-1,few,CASSLDGTGVVEQYF,TGCGCCAGCAGCTTGGACGGGACAGGGGTAGTCGAGCAGTACTTC
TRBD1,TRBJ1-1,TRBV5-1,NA,CASSTSPTGSNTEAFF,TGCGCCAGCAGCACTTCACCGACAGGGTCAAACACTGAAGCTTTCTTT
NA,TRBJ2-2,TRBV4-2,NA,CASSPQGQGGTGELFF,TGTGCCAGCAGCCCCCAAGGACAGGGAGGGACCGGGGAGCTGTTTTTT
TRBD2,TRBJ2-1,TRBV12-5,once,CASSSYLAGGNNEQFF,TGTGCTAGTTCCTCCTACCTAGCGGGAGGGAACAATGAGCAGTTCTTC
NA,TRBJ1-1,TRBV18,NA,CASSPQALNTEAFF,TGTGCCAGCTCACCCCAAGCCCTGAACACTGAAGCTTTCTTT
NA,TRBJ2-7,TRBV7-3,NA,CASSLNAGNPEQYF,TGTGCCAGCAGCTTGAATGCAGGAAACCCCGAGCAGTACTTC
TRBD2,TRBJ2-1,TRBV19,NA,CASSSLPKTSGRYNEQFF,TGTGCCAGTAGTTCCCTCCCGAAGACTAGCGGGAGGTACAATGAGCAGTTCTTC
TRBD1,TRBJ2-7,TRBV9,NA,CASSQGTGDPYEQYF,TGTGCCAGCAGCCAAGGGACAGGGGACCCCTACGAGCAGTACTTC
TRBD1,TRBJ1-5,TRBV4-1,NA,CASSQGTGAGQPQHF,TGCGCCAGCAGCCAGGGGACAGGGGCCGGTCAGCCCCAGCATTTT
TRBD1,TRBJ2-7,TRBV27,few,CASSPTGSYAYEQYF,TGTGCCAGCAGTCCGACAGGGTCCTACGCCTACGAGCAGTACTTC
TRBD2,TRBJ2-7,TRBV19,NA,CASSPLAGGTYEQYF,TGTGCCAGTTCCCCGCTAGCGGGGGGGACCTACGAGCAGTACTTC
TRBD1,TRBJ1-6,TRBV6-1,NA,CASSTGQYNSPLHF,TGTGCCAGCAGCACGGGACAGTATAATTCACCCCTCCACTTT